This T cell receptor (beta chain) is from a study of blood T cells in healthy people across ages. Germline lookup yields CDR1 LGHNA and CDR2 YSLEER. This CDR3 is 16 amino acids long. V was trimmed by 0 bases and J by 4 bases, leaving 10 bases between them. Through a sample-barcoded 5' primer and a J-beta primer mix, a second PCR was run for about 6 to 12 cycles. In TCRdb, the 5' RACE reads were re-called with MiXCR into one record per CDR3 protein. The sample consists of about 1.8 million distinct CDR3 sequences, roughly 52% of them appearing once. Each donor had roughly 10 milliliters of peripheral blood drawn. Extractions gave at least 5 micrograms of total RNA per sample.

The specimen sequenced was blood. The chain employs TRBV4-3 and TRBJ1-6; a weak D match, TRBD1 (6 bases). The receptor's source is a woman between 40 and 55 years old in good health. CDR3 nucleotide sequence: TGCGCCAGCAGCCAAGAGAGGACAGCTTATAATTCACCCCTCCACTTT. It translates to CASSQERTAYNSPLHF.